Given below is one T cell receptor (beta chain) in context. What it recognizes is unknown. This entry is derived from a study of identical twins. Study-level results: Insertions were fewer in abundant cord blood beta clonotypes, whereas memory repertoires showed none of this pattern.

TCRdb recomputed calls from the 5' RACE reads with MiXCR, one row per CDR3 protein. There are a few hundred thousand distinct CDR3 sequences in the sample; roughly 8.7% occur only once, and approximately 3% lies in the top ten. V lost 6 bases, J lost 0 bases, and 10 bases stayed unmatched. CDR3 length: 16 amino acids. The sample also formed part of further work on yellow fever vaccine responses in identical twins.

This chain connects TRBV12-3 or TRBV12-4 to TRBJ1-1; 7 bases line up with TRBD1. The receptor's source is a young woman in good health. The sample comprised CD8+ T cells sorted from blood. In DNA, the CDR3 is TGTGCCAGCAGCCAGACAGGGATTGGGGTGAACACTGAAGCTTTCTTT. Its translation: CASSQTGIGVNTEAFF.